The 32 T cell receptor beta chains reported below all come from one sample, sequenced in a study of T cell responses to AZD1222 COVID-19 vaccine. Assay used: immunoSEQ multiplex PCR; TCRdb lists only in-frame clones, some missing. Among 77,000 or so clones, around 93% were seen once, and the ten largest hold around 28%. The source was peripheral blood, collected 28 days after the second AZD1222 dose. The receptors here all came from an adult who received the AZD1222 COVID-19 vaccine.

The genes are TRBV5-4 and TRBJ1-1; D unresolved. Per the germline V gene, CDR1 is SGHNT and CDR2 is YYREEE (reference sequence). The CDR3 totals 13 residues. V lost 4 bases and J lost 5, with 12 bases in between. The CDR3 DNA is TGTGCCAGCAGCGCCCGGACTGAGACTGAAGCTTTCTTT. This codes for CASSARTETEAFF.

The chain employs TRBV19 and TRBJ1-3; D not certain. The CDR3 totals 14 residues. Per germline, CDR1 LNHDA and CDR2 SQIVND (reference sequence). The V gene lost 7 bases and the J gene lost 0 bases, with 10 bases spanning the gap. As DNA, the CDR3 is TGTGCCAGTACGGTAGGGAGCTCTGGAAACACCATATATTTT. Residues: CASTVGSSGNTIYF.

CDR3 nucleotide sequence: TGTGCCAGCGGACGGGGGGCAGGGTTAAAGAAAACTGAAGCTTTCTTT. Its translation: CASGRGAGLKKTEAFF. V is TRBV7-9 and J is TRBJ1-1; D perhaps matches TRBD1 (6 bases). Germline CDR1 SEHNR, CDR2 FQNEAQ (reference sequence). V lost 8 bases and J lost 5, with 24 bases in between. CDR3 length: 16 amino acids.

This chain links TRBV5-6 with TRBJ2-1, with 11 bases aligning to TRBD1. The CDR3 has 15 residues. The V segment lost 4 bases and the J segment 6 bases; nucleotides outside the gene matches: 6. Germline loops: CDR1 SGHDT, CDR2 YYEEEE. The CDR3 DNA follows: TGTGCCAGCAGCCCTATGGGACAGGGGGGCAATGAGCAGTTCTTC. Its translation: CASSPMGQGGNEQFF.

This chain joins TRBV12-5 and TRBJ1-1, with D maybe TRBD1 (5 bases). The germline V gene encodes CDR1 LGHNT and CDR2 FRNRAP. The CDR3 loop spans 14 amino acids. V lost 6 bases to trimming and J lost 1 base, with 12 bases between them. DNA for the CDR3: TGTGCTAGTGGGGGGGGTGTGCCGAACACTGAAGCTTTCTTT. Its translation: CASGGGVPNTEAFF.

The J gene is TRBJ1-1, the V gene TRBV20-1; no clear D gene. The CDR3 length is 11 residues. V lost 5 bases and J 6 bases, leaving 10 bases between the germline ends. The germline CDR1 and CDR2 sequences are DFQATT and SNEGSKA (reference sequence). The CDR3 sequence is CSADGRAEAFF. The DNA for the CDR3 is TGCAGTGCTGACGGACGCGCTGAAGCTTTCTTT.

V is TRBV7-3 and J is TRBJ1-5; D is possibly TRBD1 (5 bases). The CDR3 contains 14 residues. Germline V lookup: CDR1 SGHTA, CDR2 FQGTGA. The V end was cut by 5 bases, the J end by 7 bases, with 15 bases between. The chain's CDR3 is CASSILQGNQPQHF. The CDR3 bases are TGTGCCAGCAGCATACTCCAGGGTAACCAGCCCCAGCATTTT.

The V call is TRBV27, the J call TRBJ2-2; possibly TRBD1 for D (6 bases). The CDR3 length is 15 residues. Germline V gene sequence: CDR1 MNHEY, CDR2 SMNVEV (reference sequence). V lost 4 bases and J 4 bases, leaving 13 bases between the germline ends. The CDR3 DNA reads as TGTGCCAGCAGTTCACAGGGTCGGGCCACCGGGGAGCTGTTTTTT. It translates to CASSSQGRATGELFF.

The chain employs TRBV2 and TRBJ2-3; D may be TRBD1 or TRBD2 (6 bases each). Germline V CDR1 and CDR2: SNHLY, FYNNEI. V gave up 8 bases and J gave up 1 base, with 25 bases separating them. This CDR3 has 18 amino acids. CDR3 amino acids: CASGGGALLGMRTDTQYF. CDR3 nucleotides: TGTGCCAGCGGGGGCGGGGCTCTCCTCGGGATGCGCACAGATACGCAGTATTTT.

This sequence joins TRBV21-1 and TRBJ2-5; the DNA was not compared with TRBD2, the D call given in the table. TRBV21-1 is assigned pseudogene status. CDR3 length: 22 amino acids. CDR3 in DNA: TGTGCCAGCAGCAAACCTGTCCGCCTTCGTTACGAAGGCCCACGGGAACAAGAGACCCAGTACTTC. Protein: CASSKPVRLRYEGPREQETQYF.

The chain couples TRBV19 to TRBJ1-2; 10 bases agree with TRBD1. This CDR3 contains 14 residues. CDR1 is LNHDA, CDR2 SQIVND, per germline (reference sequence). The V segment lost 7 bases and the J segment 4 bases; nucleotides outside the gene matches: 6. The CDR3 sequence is CASMGTGEFYGYTF. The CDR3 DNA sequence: TGTGCCAGTATGGGGACAGGGGAGTTCTATGGCTACACCTTC.

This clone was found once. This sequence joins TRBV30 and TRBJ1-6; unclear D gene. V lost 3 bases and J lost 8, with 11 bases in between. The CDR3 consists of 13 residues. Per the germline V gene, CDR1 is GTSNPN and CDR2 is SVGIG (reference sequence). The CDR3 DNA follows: TGTGCCTGGAGCCCAGGTTCTGATTCACCCCTCCACTTT. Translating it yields CAWSPGSDSPLHF.

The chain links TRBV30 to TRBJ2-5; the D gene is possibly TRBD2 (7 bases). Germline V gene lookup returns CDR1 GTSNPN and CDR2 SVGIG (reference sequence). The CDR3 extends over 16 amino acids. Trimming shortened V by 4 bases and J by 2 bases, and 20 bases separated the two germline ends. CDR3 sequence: CAWKRGRDTLQETQYF. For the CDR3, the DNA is TGTGCCTGGAAAAGGGGGAGGGATACTCTTCAAGAGACCCAGTACTTC.

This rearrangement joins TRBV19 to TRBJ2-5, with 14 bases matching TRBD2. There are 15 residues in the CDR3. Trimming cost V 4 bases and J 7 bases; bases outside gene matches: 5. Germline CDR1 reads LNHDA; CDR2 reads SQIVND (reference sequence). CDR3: CASSTSGLAGGTQYF. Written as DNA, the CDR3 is TGTGCCAGTAGTACCTCCGGACTAGCGGGAGGGACCCAGTACTTC. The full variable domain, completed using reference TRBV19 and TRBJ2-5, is DGGITQSPKYLFRKEGQNVTLSCEQNLNHDAMYWYRQDPGQGLRLIYYSQIVNDFQKGDIAEGYSVSREKKESFPLTVTSAQKNPTAFYLCASSTSGLAGGTQYFGPGTRLLVL.

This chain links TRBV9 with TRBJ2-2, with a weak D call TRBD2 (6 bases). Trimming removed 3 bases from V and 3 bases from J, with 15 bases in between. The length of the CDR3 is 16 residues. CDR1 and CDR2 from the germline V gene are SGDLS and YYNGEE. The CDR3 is CASSGGAALDTGELFF. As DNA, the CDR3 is TGTGCCAGCAGCGGCGGGGCAGCCTTGGACACCGGGGAGCTGTTTTTT.

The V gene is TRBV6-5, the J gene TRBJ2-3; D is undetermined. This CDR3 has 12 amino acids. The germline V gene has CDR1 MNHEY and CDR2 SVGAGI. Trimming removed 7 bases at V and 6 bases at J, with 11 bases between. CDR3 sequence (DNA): TGTGCCAGCACTATCCCCCAGGATACGCAGTATTTT. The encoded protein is CASTIPQDTQYF.

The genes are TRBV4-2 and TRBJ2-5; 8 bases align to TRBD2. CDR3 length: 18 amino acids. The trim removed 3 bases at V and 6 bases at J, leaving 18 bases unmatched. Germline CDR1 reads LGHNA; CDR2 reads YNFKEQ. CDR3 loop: CASSQGPPSGGGHKTQYF. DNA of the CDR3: TGTGCCAGCAGCCAGGGCCCCCCCAGCGGGGGAGGGCATAAGACCCAGTACTTC.

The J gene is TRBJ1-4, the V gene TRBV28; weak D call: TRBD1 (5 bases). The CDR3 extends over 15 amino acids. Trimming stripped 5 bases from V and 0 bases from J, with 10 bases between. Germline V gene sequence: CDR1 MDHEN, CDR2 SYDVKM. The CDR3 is CASSVQVPTNEKLFF. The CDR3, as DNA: TGTGCCAGCAGTGTACAGGTACCAACTAATGAAAAACTGTTTTTT.

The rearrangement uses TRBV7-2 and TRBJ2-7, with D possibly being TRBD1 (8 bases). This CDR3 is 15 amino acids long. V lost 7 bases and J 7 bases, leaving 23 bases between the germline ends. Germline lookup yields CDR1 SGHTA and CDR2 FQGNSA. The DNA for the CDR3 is TGTGCCAGCACCATCGGACAGGGAGGACTAGGAGAGCAGTACTTC. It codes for CASTIGQGGLGEQYF.

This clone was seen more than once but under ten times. This CDR3 is CAIRGTSGSDVQFF. The CDR3 coding sequence is TGTGCCATCAGGGGGACTAGCGGGAGTGACGTGCAGTTCTTC. The rearrangement links TRBV10-3 to TRBJ2-1, with TRBD2 matching 14 bases. The trim removed 6 bases at V and 12 bases at J, leaving 7 bases unmatched. CDR1 ENHRY and CDR2 SYGVKD come from the germline V gene. The CDR3 sequence is 14 residues long.

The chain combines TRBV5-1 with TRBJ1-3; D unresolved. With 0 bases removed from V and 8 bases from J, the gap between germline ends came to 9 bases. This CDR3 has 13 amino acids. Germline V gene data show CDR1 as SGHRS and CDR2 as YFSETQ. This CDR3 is CASSLGLGDTIYF. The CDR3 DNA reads TGCGCCAGCAGCTTGGGTCTCGGGGACACCATATATTTT.

The DNA for the CDR3 is TGTGCCAGCAGGGGAGGGGGGGCAAGAGTTAACTATGGCTACACCTTC. Protein product: CASRGGGARVNYGYTF. This chain connects TRBV28 to TRBJ1-2; a weak D match, TRBD1 (6 bases). Trimming stripped 6 bases from V and 1 base from J, with 18 bases between. The CDR3 is made up of 16 amino acids. Germline CDR1 MDHEN, CDR2 SYDVKM.

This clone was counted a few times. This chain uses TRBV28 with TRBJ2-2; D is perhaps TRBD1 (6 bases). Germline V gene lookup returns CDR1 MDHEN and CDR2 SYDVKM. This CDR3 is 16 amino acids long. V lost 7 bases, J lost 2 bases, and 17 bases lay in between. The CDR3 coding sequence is TGTGCCAGCAAGACCGGGACACCGATAAACACCGGGGAGCTGTTTTTT. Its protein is CASKTGTPINTGELFF.

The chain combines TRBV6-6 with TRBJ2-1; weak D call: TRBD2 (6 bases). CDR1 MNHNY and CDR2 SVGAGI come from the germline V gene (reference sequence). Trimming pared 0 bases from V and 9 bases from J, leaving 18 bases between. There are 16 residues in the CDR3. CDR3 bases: TGTGCCAGCAGTTACTCCCCTTTTGGGTCCGGGGGTGAGCAGTTCTTC. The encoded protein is CASSYSPFGSGGEQFF.

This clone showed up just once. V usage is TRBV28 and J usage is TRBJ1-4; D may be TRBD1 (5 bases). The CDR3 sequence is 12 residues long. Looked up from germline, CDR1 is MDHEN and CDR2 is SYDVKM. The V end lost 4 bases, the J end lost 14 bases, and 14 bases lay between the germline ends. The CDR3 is CASSSTHPGLFF. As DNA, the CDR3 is TGTGCCAGCAGTTCAACCCACCCAGGGCTGTTTTTT.

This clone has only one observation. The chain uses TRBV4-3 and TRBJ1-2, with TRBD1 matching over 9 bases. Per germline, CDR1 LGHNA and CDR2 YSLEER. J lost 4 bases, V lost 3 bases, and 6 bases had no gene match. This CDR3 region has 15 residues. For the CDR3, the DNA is TGCGCCAGCAGCCAGAGGATGACAGGGGGCTATGGCTACACCTTC. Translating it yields CASSQRMTGGYGYTF.

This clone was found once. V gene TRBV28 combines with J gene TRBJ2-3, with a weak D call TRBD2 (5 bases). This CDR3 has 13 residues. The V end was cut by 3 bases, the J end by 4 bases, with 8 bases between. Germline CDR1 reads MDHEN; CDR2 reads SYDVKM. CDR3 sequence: CASSFTRADTQYF. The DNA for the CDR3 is TGTGCCAGCAGTTTTACGAGGGCAGATACGCAGTATTTT. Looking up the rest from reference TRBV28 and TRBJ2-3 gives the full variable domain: DVKVTQSSRYLVKRTGEKVFLECVQDMDHENMFWYRQDPGLGLRLIYFSYDVKMKEKGDIPEGYSVSREKKERFSLILESASTNQTSMYLCASSFTRADTQYFGPGTRLTVL.

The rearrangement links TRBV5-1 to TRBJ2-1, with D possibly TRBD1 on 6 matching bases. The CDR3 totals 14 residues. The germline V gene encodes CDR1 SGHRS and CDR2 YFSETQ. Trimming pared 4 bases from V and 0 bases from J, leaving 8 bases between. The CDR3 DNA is TGCGCCAGCAGCCCAGGGGACTCCTACAATGAGCAGTTCTTC. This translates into CASSPGDSYNEQFF.

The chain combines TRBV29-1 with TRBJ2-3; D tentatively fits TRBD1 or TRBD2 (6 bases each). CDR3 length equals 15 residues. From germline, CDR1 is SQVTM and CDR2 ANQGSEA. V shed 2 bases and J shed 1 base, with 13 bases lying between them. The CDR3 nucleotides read TGCAGCGTTGAAAGGGGGGCCGGAGGCACAGATACGCAGTATTTT. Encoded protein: CSVERGAGGTDTQYF.

CDR3 nucleotide sequence: TGTGCCACCCAGGGACTACCCTCCTACGAGCAGTACTTC. Translated, it gives CATQGLPSYEQYF. This chain connects TRBV27 to TRBJ2-7; 7 bases agree with TRBD2. CDR1 and CDR2 from the germline V gene are MNHEY and SMNVEV (reference sequence). V was pared by 10 bases and J by 0 bases, with 6 bases of the junction left unmatched. This CDR3 spans 13 amino acids.

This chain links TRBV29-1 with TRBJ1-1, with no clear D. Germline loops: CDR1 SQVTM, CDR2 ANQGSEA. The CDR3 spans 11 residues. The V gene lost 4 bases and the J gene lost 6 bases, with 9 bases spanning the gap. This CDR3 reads CSVVSVSEAFF. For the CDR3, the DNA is TGCAGCGTTGTCTCGGTTTCTGAAGCTTTCTTT.

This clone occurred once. CDR3 DNA sequence: TGTGCCAGCAGACCGCTGCGGGATCATTCCTACGAGCAGTACTTC. This codes for CASRPLRDHSYEQYF. The V and J genes are TRBV28 and TRBJ2-7; maybe TRBD2 (6 bases). The CDR3 consists of 15 residues. Trimming left V 6 bases short and J 1 base short, with 16 bases between. Germline V lookup: CDR1 MDHEN, CDR2 SYDVKM.